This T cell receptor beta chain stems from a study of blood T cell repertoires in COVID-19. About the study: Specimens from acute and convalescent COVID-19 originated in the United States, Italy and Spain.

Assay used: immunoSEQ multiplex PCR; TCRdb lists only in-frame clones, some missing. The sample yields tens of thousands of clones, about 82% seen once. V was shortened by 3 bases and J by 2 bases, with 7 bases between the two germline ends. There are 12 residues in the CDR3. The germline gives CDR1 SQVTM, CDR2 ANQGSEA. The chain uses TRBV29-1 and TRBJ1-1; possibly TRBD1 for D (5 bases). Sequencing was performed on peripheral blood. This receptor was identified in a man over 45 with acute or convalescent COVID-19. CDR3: CSVDDRNTEAFF. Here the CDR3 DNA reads TGCAGCGTTGATGACAGAAACACTGAAGCTTTCTTT.